The 26 T cell receptor beta chains below were found in one sample sequenced in a study of glioma-infiltrating T cells after dendritic cell vaccination. The repertoire was sequenced with immunoSEQ multiplex PCR; TCRdb's copy has only in-frame clones and lacks some. The data show about 82,000 clones, around 90% seen once. The starting material was blood, obtained before dendritic cell vaccination. The source is a human donor with glioblastoma.

V usage is TRBV27 and J usage is TRBJ2-7, with 7 bases fitting TRBD2. The CDR3 extends over 14 amino acids. The V gene end was trimmed by 6 bases and the J gene end by 0 bases; junction bases not matched to a gene: 5. The germline CDR1 and CDR2 sequences are MNHEY and SMNVEV (reference sequence). This CDR3 is CASSGGYSSYEQYF. DNA of the CDR3: TGTGCCAGCAGCGGGGGGTATAGCTCCTACGAGCAGTACTTC.

The CDR3, as DNA: TGTGCCAGCAGTGTTTTGGTAGATCAGCCCCAGCATTTT. The encoded protein is CASSVLVDQPQHF. The chain links TRBV6-1 to TRBJ1-5; D is unresolved. This CDR3 region has 13 residues. Germline CDR1 MNHNS, CDR2 SASEGT. V was clipped by 4 bases and J by 5 bases, with 9 bases between them.

This chain uses TRBV6-1 with TRBJ2-2; 10 bases fit TRBD2. The CDR3 covers 15 residues. The junction had 3 bases not matched to a gene; V was cut back by 2 bases and J by 6 bases. The germline CDR1 and CDR2 sequences are MNHNS and SASEGT. The CDR3 sequence: CASSEPSGRPGELFF. The CDR3 DNA reads TGTGCCAGCAGTGAACCTAGCGGGAGACCCGGGGAGCTGTTTTTT.

The chain links TRBV7-6 to TRBJ2-3; D gene ambiguous. Between the trimmed V and J ends, which lost 2 bases and 4 bases, there was a span of 10 bases. CDR1 and CDR2 from the germline V gene are SGHVS and FNYEAQ. The CDR3 is made up of 14 amino acids. The CDR3 nucleotides read TGTGCCAGCAGCTTACAAGACATGGCAGATACGCAGTATTTT. This codes for CASSLQDMADTQYF.

The rearrangement uses TRBV28 and TRBJ2-7; D possibly corresponds to TRBD1 (5 bases). The V end was cut by 6 bases, the J end by 4 bases, with 10 bases between. The V gene's germline CDR1 is MDHEN and CDR2 SYDVKM. The CDR3 totals 12 residues. The CDR3: CASRGLIYEQYF. The CDR3 DNA sequence: TGTGCCAGCAGGGGGCTTATTTACGAGCAGTACTTC.

V gene TRBV9 combines with J gene TRBJ2-1; D unresolved. The CDR3 length is 15 residues. Germline V gene data show CDR1 as SGDLS and CDR2 as YYNGEE. The V and J ends lost 0 bases and 2 bases respectively, with 9 bases between them. The CDR3 loop is CASSVDSQTYNEQFF. The CDR3 coding sequence is TGTGCCAGCAGCGTAGATTCCCAAACCTACAATGAGCAGTTCTTC.

The rearrangement links TRBV2 to TRBJ2-7; 8 bases fit TRBD1. The CDR3 loop spans 18 amino acids. Germline assignment: CDR1 SNHLY and CDR2 FYNNEI. V shed 2 bases, J shed 1 base, and the junction held 13 bases outside the gene matches. The CDR3 DNA reads TGTGCCAGCAGTGAACCAGGCAGGGGGCTTAGACCTTCCTACGAGCAGTACTTC. This translates into CASSEPGRGLRPSYEQYF.

This chain links TRBV7-3 with TRBJ2-7; possible D gene TRBD1, 6 bases. CDR3 size: 13 residues. CDR1 is SGHTA and CDR2 is FQGTGA in the germline V gene. The V end was cut by 0 bases, the J end by 6 bases, with 9 bases between. CDR3 bases: TGTGCCAGCAGCTTAACAGGGGGAAGCGAGCAGTACTTC. As protein: CASSLTGGSEQYF.

The CDR3 DNA is TGTGCCAGCAGCTTAGAAACAGCCTCTGGAAACACCATATATTTT. Translated, it gives CASSLETASGNTIYF. The V gene is TRBV7-2, the J gene TRBJ1-3; D gene uncertain. Trimming took off 1 base at V and 0 bases at J, with 7 bases between the two ends. The CDR3 extends over 15 amino acids. Germline V gene data show CDR1 as SGHTA and CDR2 as FQGNSA.

This clone has only one observation. This sequence joins TRBV7-8 and TRBJ2-3, with TRBD2 identical over 7 bases. Germline loops: CDR1 SGHVS, CDR2 FQNEAQ. CDR3 length equals 17 residues. Unmatched junction bases numbered 6, after V lost 0 bases and J lost 0 bases. The CDR3 sequence is CASSLAGGSGSTDTQYF. DNA of the CDR3: TGTGCCAGCAGCTTAGCGGGAGGTAGCGGGAGCACAGATACGCAGTATTTT.

The rearrangement uses TRBV5-1 and TRBJ2-5; 8 bases align to TRBD2. The trim removed 2 bases at V and 0 bases at J, leaving 3 bases unmatched. The V gene's germline CDR1 is SGHRS and CDR2 YFSETQ. CDR3 length: 15 amino acids. The CDR3: CASSFPAGDQETQYF. The CDR3 DNA reads as TGCGCCAGCAGCTTTCCAGCGGGGGACCAAGAGACCCAGTACTTC.

This chain connects TRBV5-1 to TRBJ2-5; D unresolved. Per the germline V gene, CDR1 is SGHRS and CDR2 is YFSETQ. CDR3 size: 15 residues. Trimming shortened V by 7 bases and J by 3 bases, and 19 bases separated the two germline ends. The CDR3 loop is CASAPLTGPEETQYF. The CDR3 nucleotides read TGCGCCAGCGCCCCACTGACTGGCCCGGAAGAGACCCAGTACTTC.

The V call is TRBV2, the J call TRBJ1-1; D gene uncertain. Germline CDR1 SNHLY, CDR2 FYNNEI. The ends were cut back, 6 bases at V and 1 base at J, with 15 bases in the middle. This CDR3 is built from 15 residues. The chain's CDR3 is CASSLYRVPNTEAFF. In nucleotides, the CDR3 is TGTGCCAGCAGCCTATACCGTGTGCCGAACACTGAAGCTTTCTTT.

V gene TRBV14 combines with J gene TRBJ2-7; 9 bases match TRBD1. The CDR3 sequence is 13 residues long. Germline CDR1 is SGHDN and CDR2 is FVKESK. V lost 5 bases, J lost 6 bases, and 5 bases stayed unmatched. The DNA for the CDR3 is TGTGCCAGCAGCGTACAGGGGGCACTCGAGCAGTACTTC. Amino acid sequence: CASSVQGALEQYF.

The rearrangement uses TRBV10-3 and TRBJ2-7, with TRBD2 matching 9 bases. Germline V gives CDR1 ENHRY, CDR2 SYGVKD. After removal of 6 bases from V and 0 bases from J, the junction contained 6 bases not matched to a gene. The CDR3 sequence is 15 residues long. CDR3: CAIRPTSGHSYEQYF. The CDR3 coding sequence is TGTGCCATCAGGCCCACTAGCGGGCACTCCTACGAGCAGTACTTC.

This clone has just one count. V is TRBV7-8 and J is TRBJ2-1; 11 positions match TRBD2. This CDR3 contains 18 residues. Per the germline V gene, CDR1 is SGHVS and CDR2 is FQNEAQ. The V segment lost 5 bases and the J segment 0 bases; nucleotides outside the gene matches: 9. Written as DNA, the CDR3 is TGTGCCAGCAGCCCCCTCGGCACTAGCGGGAGCTCCTACAATGAGCAGTTCTTC. It codes for CASSPLGTSGSSYNEQFF.

The genes are TRBV9 and TRBJ2-5; D possibly corresponds to TRBD2 (5 bases). The CDR3 runs 14 residues. In germline, CDR1 is SGDLS, CDR2 YYNGEE. With 3 bases removed from V and 2 bases from J, the gap between germline ends came to 11 bases. The CDR3 nucleotides read TGTGCCAGCAGCGGAGACTATCCACAAGAGACCCAGTACTTC. Encoded protein: CASSGDYPQETQYF.

The gene calls are TRBV12-2 and TRBJ2-7; the D call in the table, TRBD2, was not verified against the DNA. TRBV12-2 is a pseudogene. CDR3 size: 18 residues. This CDR3 is CASRLSLAGRVTGYEQYF. The CDR3 coding sequence is TGTGCAAGTCGCTTATCTTTGGCGGGGCGGGTCACTGGGTACGAGCAGTACTTC.

The chain links TRBV2 to TRBJ2-5, with TRBD2 identical over 8 bases. The closer fit of TRBJ2-7 to the DNA end suggests the J call may be wrong. The germline gives CDR1 SNHLY, CDR2 FYNNEI. This CDR3 contains 15 residues. The CDR3 protein is CASTDRTSGSYEQYF. For the CDR3, the DNA is TGTGCCAGCACGGACCGAACTAGCGGCTCCTACGAGCAGTACTTC.

This chain links TRBV11-1 with TRBJ2-3, with 10 nucleotides matching TRBD2. Trimming took 5 bases from V and 4 from J; bases not matched to a gene: 12. CDR1 and CDR2 (germline): SGHAT, FQDESV (reference sequence). The CDR3 loop spans 17 amino acids. Written as DNA, the CDR3 is TGTGCCAGCAGCCGGATTTATTCTAGCGGGAGCCCAGATACGCAGTATTTT. Translated, it gives CASSRIYSSGSPDTQYF.

The chain is built from TRBV7-9 and TRBJ1-5; 7 nucleotides line up with TRBD1. The CDR3 has 15 amino acids. V lost 5 bases to trimming and J lost 3 bases; unmatched junction nucleotides: 7. CDR1 is SEHNR, CDR2 FQNEAQ, per germline (reference sequence). The CDR3 DNA is TGTGCCAGCAGCCCAAAGGGACAGTACAATCAGCCCCAGCATTTT. Amino acids: CASSPKGQYNQPQHF.

V is TRBV30 and J is TRBJ1-4, with 8 bases aligning to TRBD1. The germline V gene encodes CDR1 GTSNPN and CDR2 SVGIG (reference sequence). V was pared by 2 bases and J by 7 bases, with 12 bases of the junction left unmatched. This CDR3 spans 16 amino acids. The CDR3 region has the DNA TGTGCCTGGAGTCCCTACTCAGGGGGCGCGGGTGAAAAACTGTTTTTT. Translating it yields CAWSPYSGGAGEKLFF. Combining the CDR3 with reference TRBV30 and TRBJ1-4 gives the whole variable domain SQTIHQWPATLVQPVGSPLSLECTVEGTSNPNLYWYRQAAGRGLQLLFYSVGIGQISSEVPQNLSASRPQDRQFILSSKKLLLSDSGFYLCAWSPYSGGAGEKLFFGSGTQLSVL.

The chain joins TRBV10-1 to TRBJ1-5, with D unresolved. Trimming cost V 8 bases and J 0 bases, with 14 bases left between them. The germline gives CDR1 WNHNN, CDR2 SYGVQD (reference sequence). CDR3 length: 15 residues. The CDR3 nucleotides are TGCGCCAGCCTACGAACAGAAGATAGCAATCAGCCCCAGCATTTT. As protein: CASLRTEDSNQPQHF.

This rearrangement joins TRBV7-9 to TRBJ2-1; possibly TRBD2 for D (6 bases). Trimming shortened V by 7 bases and J by 7 bases, and 17 bases separated the two germline ends. CDR3 length: 14 amino acids. Germline lookup yields CDR1 SEHNR and CDR2 FQNEAQ (reference sequence). The DNA of the CDR3 is TGTGCCAGCACCCCCGGGGGAAGGGTGAATGAGCAGTTCTTC. Residues: CASTPGGRVNEQFF.

The V gene is TRBV11-2, the J gene TRBJ1-2; possibly TRBD1 for D (5 bases). V was cut by 8 bases and J by 7 bases, with 8 bases left in between. This CDR3 region has 10 residues. Germline values: CDR1 SGHAT, CDR2 FQNNGV. CDR3 in amino acids: CASGGAGYTF. CDR3 in DNA: TGTGCCAGCGGTGGGGCTGGCTACACCTTC.

V usage is TRBV5-4 and J usage is TRBJ2-7; D is perhaps TRBD1 (6 bases). Per the germline V gene, CDR1 is SGHNT and CDR2 is YYREEE (reference sequence). Trimming pared 2 bases from V and 2 bases from J, leaving 11 bases between. This CDR3 comprises 14 residues. CDR3 sequence (DNA): TGTGCCAGCAGCTTTAATACAGGGACCTACGAGCAGTACTTC. It translates to CASSFNTGTYEQYF. Drawing the rest from reference TRBV5-4 and TRBJ2-7, the complete variable domain is ETGVTQSPTHLIKTRGQQVTLRCSSQSGHNTVSWYQQALGQGPQFIFQYYREEENGRGNFPPRFSGLQFPNYSSELNVNALELDDSALYLCASSFNTGTYEQYFGPGTRLTVT.